The rows below give T cell receptor beta chains drawn from one sample of a study of cytomegalovirus exposure and HLA in healthy donors. Sequenced by immunoSEQ multiplex PCR; TCRdb stores in-frame clones only, minus some. The sample has about 160,000 clones, roughly 82% seen once. Sequenced material: PBMCs. These receptor sequences come from a man in his fifties or sixties in good health and CMV-seropositive. Each CDR3 is given with its conserved first and last residue. D genes are given only for firm matches. Expanded clones are given a class, and other clones once, few, many or no size at all.

CDR3aa: CASSPTGRGKGHEQYF
CDR3nt: TGTGCCAGTAGTCCCACTGGGCGAGGGAAGGGCCACGAGCAGTACTTC
d_gene: .
abundance: .
j_gene: TRBJ2-7
v_gene: TRBV19

CDR3aa: CASSRPGLAASETQYF
CDR3nt: TGTGCCAGCAGCCGGCCGGGACTAGCGGCATCGGAGACCCAGTACTTC
d_gene: TRBD2
abundance: .
j_gene: TRBJ2-5
v_gene: TRBV7-9

CDR3aa: CASSFSGPYEQYF
CDR3nt: TGTGCCAGCAGCTTTAGCGGGCCCTACGAGCAGTACTTC
d_gene: TRBD2
abundance: .
j_gene: TRBJ2-7
v_gene: TRBV7-9

CDR3aa: CASSYSAGAMGKLFF
CDR3nt: TGTGCCAGCAGTTACTCTGCGGGGGCGATGGGAAAACTGTTTTTT
d_gene: .
abundance: .
j_gene: TRBJ1-4
v_gene: TRBV6-5

CDR3aa: CASSPPGQGSGQPQHF
CDR3nt: TGTGCCAGCTCACCACCGGGGCAGGGGTCGGGGCAGCCCCAGCATTTT
d_gene: .
abundance: .
j_gene: TRBJ1-5
v_gene: TRBV18

CDR3aa: CASSSQNYGYTF
CDR3nt: TGTGCCAGCAGTTCACAAAACTATGGCTACACCTTC
d_gene: .
abundance: .
j_gene: TRBJ1-2
v_gene: TRBV6-6

CDR3aa: CASSLDRDQPQHF
CDR3nt: TGTGCCAGCAGCTTAGACCGCGATCAGCCCCAGCATTTT
d_gene: .
abundance: .
j_gene: TRBJ1-5
v_gene: TRBV11-2

CDR3aa: CASSQGAANTEAFF
CDR3nt: TGCGCCAGCAGCCAAGGGGCAGCGAACACTGAAGCTTTCTTT
d_gene: .
abundance: .
j_gene: TRBJ1-1
v_gene: TRBV4-3

CDR3aa: CSVVGGTGSYEQYF
CDR3nt: TGCAGCGTTGTAGGGGGAACGGGCTCCTACGAGCAGTACTTC
d_gene: .
abundance: .
j_gene: TRBJ2-7
v_gene: TRBV29-1

CDR3aa: CASSEGAGGYGYTF
CDR3nt: TGTGCCAGCAGTGAAGGGGCAGGGGGCTATGGTTACACCTTC
d_gene: TRBD1
abundance: .
j_gene: TRBJ1-2
v_gene: TRBV6-1

CDR3aa: CAISEERGKSYEQYF
CDR3nt: TGTGCCATCAGTGAAGAGCGGGGGAAATCCTACGAGCAGTACTTC
d_gene: TRBD2
abundance: .
j_gene: TRBJ2-7
v_gene: TRBV10-3

CDR3aa: CASSLGTGSNSPLHF
CDR3nt: TGTGCCAGCAGCTTAGGGACAGGGTCTAATTCACCCCTCCACTTT
d_gene: TRBD1
abundance: .
j_gene: TRBJ1-6
v_gene: TRBV7-9

CDR3aa: CASSRPPGQVISGANVLTF
CDR3nt: TGTGCCAGCAGCCGTCCCCCGGGACAGGTGATCTCTGGGGCCAACGTCCTGACTTTC
d_gene: TRBD1
abundance: .
j_gene: TRBJ2-6
v_gene: TRBV7-2

CDR3aa: CASSPRGANYEQYF
CDR3nt: TGCGCCAGCAGCCCCAGGGGAGCAAACTACGAGCAGTACTTC
d_gene: .
abundance: .
j_gene: TRBJ2-7
v_gene: TRBV5-1

CDR3aa: CASSPTGGTGNTIYF
CDR3nt: TGTGCCAGCAGCCCTACGGGGGGTACTGGAAACACCATATATTTT
d_gene: .
abundance: .
j_gene: TRBJ1-3
v_gene: TRBV5-6

CDR3aa: CASSRGPATLYNSPLHF
CDR3nt: TGTGCCAGCAGCCGAGGGCCGGCGACACTCTATAATTCACCCCTCCACTTT
d_gene: .
abundance: .
j_gene: TRBJ1-6
v_gene: TRBV5-6

CDR3aa: CASSLIGQEGYEQYF
CDR3nt: TGTGCCAGCTCCTTAATCGGACAGGAGGGGTACGAGCAGTACTTC
d_gene: .
abundance: once
j_gene: TRBJ2-7
v_gene: TRBV7-9

CDR3aa: CTSSQDAGARYEQYF
CDR3nt: TGCACCAGCAGCCAAGATGCGGGAGCTCGTTACGAGCAGTACTTC
d_gene: .
abundance: .
j_gene: TRBJ2-7
v_gene: TRBV1

CDR3aa: CASSLETAFTSGAYEQYF
CDR3nt: TGTGCCAGCAGCTTAGAAACGGCCTTTACTAGCGGGGCCTACGAGCAGTACTTC
d_gene: TRBD2
abundance: .
j_gene: TRBJ2-7
v_gene: TRBV7-9

CDR3aa: CASSFGTSGGIGGTDTQYF
CDR3nt: TGCGCCAGCAGTTTCGGGACTAGCGGGGGGATAGGCGGCACAGATACGCAGTATTTT
d_gene: TRBD2
abundance: .
j_gene: TRBJ2-3
v_gene: TRBV4-3

CDR3aa: CASSRKAGVSSYNEQFF
CDR3nt: TGTGCCAGCAGCAGGAAAGCGGGGGTAAGCTCCTACAATGAGCAGTTCTTC
d_gene: TRBD2
abundance: .
j_gene: TRBJ2-1
v_gene: TRBV7-2

CDR3aa: CASSIAVQATEAFF
CDR3nt: TGTGCCAGTAGTATAGCCGTACAGGCCACTGAAGCTTTCTTT
d_gene: .
abundance: few
j_gene: TRBJ1-1
v_gene: TRBV19

CDR3aa: CASRSPPGLAGEGGELFF
CDR3nt: TGCGCCAGCAGAAGCCCTCCGGGACTAGCGGGGGAGGGCGGGGAGCTGTTTTTT
d_gene: TRBD2
abundance: .
j_gene: TRBJ2-2
v_gene: TRBV4-1

CDR3aa: CASSRGANQPQHF
CDR3nt: TGCGCCAGCAGTCGGGGGGCCAATCAGCCCCAGCATTTT
d_gene: .
abundance: .
j_gene: TRBJ1-5
v_gene: TRBV5-1

CDR3aa: CASSSSGILMNTEAFF
CDR3nt: TGCGCCAGCAGCTCCTCGGGAATTTTGATGAACACTGAAGCTTTCTTT
d_gene: .
abundance: .
j_gene: TRBJ1-1
v_gene: TRBV5-1

CDR3aa: CASKKTGGNPEAFF
CDR3nt: TGTGCCAGCAAAAAAACAGGGGGCAACCCTGAAGCTTTCTTT
d_gene: TRBD1
abundance: .
j_gene: TRBJ1-1
v_gene: TRBV2

CDR3aa: CASRLTGQGNTEAFF
CDR3nt: TGTGCCAGCAGACTAACAGGACAGGGAAACACTGAAGCTTTCTTT
d_gene: TRBD1
abundance: few
j_gene: TRBJ1-1
v_gene: TRBV2

CDR3aa: CASSFPGTGGSYEQYF
CDR3nt: TGTGCCAGCAGCTTCCCCGGGACAGGGGGCTCCTACGAGCAGTACTTC
d_gene: TRBD1
abundance: .
j_gene: TRBJ2-7
v_gene: TRBV11-2

CDR3aa: CASSEYQGSSYEQYF
CDR3nt: TGTGCCAGCAGTGAATACCAGGGGAGCTCCTACGAGCAGTACTTC
d_gene: .
abundance: few
j_gene: TRBJ2-7
v_gene: TRBV2

CDR3aa: CASSSRQVNQPQHF
CDR3nt: TGTGCCAGCAGTTCAAGACAAGTCAATCAGCCCCAGCATTTT
d_gene: .
abundance: .
j_gene: TRBJ1-5
v_gene: TRBV6-5

CDR3aa: CASSHPGQGHQPQHF
CDR3nt: TGTGCCAGCAGCCACCCCGGACAGGGGCATCAGCCCCAGCATTTT
d_gene: TRBD1
abundance: .
j_gene: TRBJ1-5
v_gene: TRBV5-8

CDR3aa: CASSQERDYYEQYF
CDR3nt: TGTGCCAGCAGCCAAGAAAGGGACTACTACGAGCAGTACTTC
d_gene: TRBD2
abundance: .
j_gene: TRBJ2-7
v_gene: TRBV4-2

CDR3aa: CSAASGDLYGYTF
CDR3nt: TGCAGCGCCGCTTCAGGGGACCTCTATGGCTACACCTTC
d_gene: .
abundance: .
j_gene: TRBJ1-2
v_gene: TRBV29-1

CDR3aa: CASSLGGNAGANVLTF
CDR3nt: TGTGCCAGCAGCTTGGGAGGGAATGCGGGGGCCAACGTCCTGACTTTC
d_gene: .
abundance: .
j_gene: TRBJ2-6
v_gene: TRBV5-6

CDR3aa: CASSLPGGAGQPQHF
CDR3nt: TGTGCCAGCAGTTTACCAGGGGGCGCGGGGCAGCCCCAGCATTTT
d_gene: TRBD1
abundance: once
j_gene: TRBJ1-5
v_gene: TRBV6-1

CDR3aa: CASSPGTSGFTYEQYF
CDR3nt: TGTGCCAGCTCACCCGGGACTAGCGGCTTTACCTACGAGCAGTACTTC
d_gene: TRBD2
abundance: .
j_gene: TRBJ2-7
v_gene: TRBV18

CDR3aa: CASSYGAGEAFF
CDR3nt: TGTGCCAGCAGTTACGGGGCTGGTGAAGCTTTCTTT
d_gene: .
abundance: .
j_gene: TRBJ1-1
v_gene: TRBV6-6

CDR3aa: CASSPRRGEEQFF
CDR3nt: TGTGCCAGCAGTCCACGCCGGGGGGAAGAGCAGTTCTTC
d_gene: TRBD2
abundance: .
j_gene: TRBJ2-1
v_gene: TRBV6-6

CDR3aa: CASSPLQGENTEAFF
CDR3nt: TGTGCCAGCTCACCCCTACAGGGGGAGAACACTGAAGCTTTCTTT
d_gene: TRBD1
abundance: .
j_gene: TRBJ1-1
v_gene: TRBV18

CDR3aa: CASSSDRGGDGYTF
CDR3nt: TGTGCCAGCAGCTCGGACAGGGGCGGTGATGGCTACACCTTC
d_gene: TRBD1
abundance: .
j_gene: TRBJ1-2
v_gene: TRBV7-6

CDR3aa: CASSLFVRVNYGYTF
CDR3nt: TGTGCCAGCAGCTTGTTTGTCAGGGTCAACTATGGCTACACCTTC
d_gene: .
abundance: .
j_gene: TRBJ1-2
v_gene: TRBV5-4

CDR3aa: CASGGGNTIYF
CDR3nt: TGTGCCAGTGGAGGTGGAAACACCATATATTTT
d_gene: .
abundance: few
j_gene: TRBJ1-3
v_gene: TRBV2

CDR3aa: CASSRTHRALGEKLFF
CDR3nt: TGCGCCAGCAGCCGGACTCACAGGGCCCTTGGTGAAAAACTGTTTTTT
d_gene: .
abundance: .
j_gene: TRBJ1-4
v_gene: TRBV4-3

CDR3aa: CASSVAPAQGSYEQYF
CDR3nt: TGTGCCAGCAGCGTAGCTCCAGCCCAGGGGTCCTACGAGCAGTACTTC
d_gene: .
abundance: .
j_gene: TRBJ2-7
v_gene: TRBV9

CDR3aa: CSSSLNRGSGANVLTF
CDR3nt: TGTTCCAGCAGCTTGAACAGGGGCTCTGGGGCCAACGTCCTGACTTTC
d_gene: TRBD1
abundance: once
j_gene: TRBJ2-6
v_gene: TRBV7-9

CDR3aa: CASTLAPDLGNTQYF
CDR3nt: TGTGCCAGCACCTTGGCCCCCGACCTCGGGAATACGCAGTATTTT
d_gene: .
abundance: once
j_gene: TRBJ2-3
v_gene: TRBV7-6

CDR3aa: CASSREQGDQPQHF
CDR3nt: TGTGCCAGCAGTCGAGAACAGGGGGATCAGCCCCAGCATTTT
d_gene: TRBD1
abundance: .
j_gene: TRBJ1-5
v_gene: TRBV2

CDR3aa: CASSESPGTYEQYF
CDR3nt: TGTGCCAGCAGTGAATCCCCAGGGACCTACGAGCAGTACTTC
d_gene: .
abundance: .
j_gene: TRBJ2-7
v_gene: TRBV2

CDR3aa: CASRGPSIQSQETQYF
CDR3nt: TGTGCCAGCAGGGGGCCCTCGATCCAGAGCCAAGAGACCCAGTACTTC
d_gene: .
abundance: .
j_gene: TRBJ2-5
v_gene: TRBV28

CDR3aa: CASSPQNRDRSNQPQHF
CDR3nt: TGTGCCAGCAGTCCACAAAACCGGGACAGGAGCAATCAGCCCCAGCATTTT
d_gene: TRBD1
abundance: .
j_gene: TRBJ1-5
v_gene: TRBV28

CDR3aa: CASSQVATNEKLFF
CDR3nt: TGCGCCAGCAGCCAAGTGGCGACAAATGAAAAACTGTTTTTT
d_gene: .
abundance: few
j_gene: TRBJ1-4
v_gene: TRBV4-3